The 5 T cell receptor beta chains listed next were all sequenced from one sample in a study of T cell clonotyping in hematopoietic cell transplantation. Time point meaning: recipient sample about 28 days before transplant, after cytoreduction. Assay: immunoSEQ multiplex PCR; the TCRdb copy retains only in-frame clones and omits some. The data hold roughly 50,000 clones, with 65% to 90% observed a single time. The starting material was peripheral blood mononuclear cells, obtained before stem cell transplant. The source of these receptors is a man aged 60 to 75 with biphenotypic leukemia. Some clones in this sample may be carry-over from other donors' samples.

The chain carries TRBV11-1 and TRBJ2-1, with 8 bases fitting TRBD2. V gave up 5 bases and J gave up 4 bases; unmatched junction bases: 13. Germline V CDR1 and CDR2: SGHAT, FQDESV (reference sequence). The CDR3 loop spans 17 amino acids. The CDR3 sequence: CASSPGGLAGVYNEQFF. CDR3 nucleotides: TGTGCCAGCAGCCCGGGGGGCCTAGCGGGCGTTTACAATGAGCAGTTCTTC.

The chain combines TRBV9 with TRBJ2-2; 10 bases agree with TRBD2. The V gene's germline CDR1 is SGDLS and CDR2 YYNGEE. V dropped 2 bases and J dropped 7; count of bases not matched to a gene: 8. The CDR3 is 16 residues long. The CDR3 is CASSVSLAGFGGELFF. The CDR3 DNA reads TGTGCCAGCAGCGTTTCACTAGCGGGATTCGGCGGGGAGCTGTTTTTT.

This clone has just a few counts. The chain combines TRBV5-1 with TRBJ2-7; D unresolved. The CDR3 consists of 15 residues. Germline values: CDR1 SGHRS, CDR2 YFSETQ. V gave up 2 bases and J gave up 0 bases, with 12 bases separating them. CDR3 amino acids: CASSLGLTYSYEQYF. The CDR3, as DNA: TGCGCCAGCAGCTTAGGCTTAACCTACTCCTACGAGCAGTACTTC.

This rearrangement joins TRBV19 to TRBJ1-2, with D unclear. Germline lookup yields CDR1 LNHDA and CDR2 SQIVND (reference sequence). The CDR3 length is 16 residues. The V and J ends lost 7 bases and 7 bases respectively, with 25 bases between them. CDR3 sequence (DNA): TGTGCCAGTACCTTCTTAGGAGGTAGGGAGGACGGTGGCTACACCTTC. It encodes CASTFLGGREDGGYTF.

The chain uses TRBV30 and TRBJ2-7; D is uncertain. The germline V gene has CDR1 GTSNPN and CDR2 SVGIG (reference sequence). CDR3 length: 13 amino acids. V dropped 0 bases and J dropped 11 bases, with 17 bases sitting between them. CDR3 in amino acids: CAWSVRDKSPKYF. CDR3 bases: TGTGCCTGGAGTGTACGCGACAAGAGCCCAAAGTACTTC.